The 11 T cell receptor beta chains in this list originate from one sample, sequenced in a study of cytomegalovirus exposure and HLA in healthy donors. The PCR employed 60 Vbeta primers together with 13 Jbeta primers. Produced via immunoSEQ multiplex PCR; TCRdb's table is partial and in-frame only. Among fewer than 350,000 clones listed, about 90% were seen once. Sequenced sample: PBMCs. The source of these receptors is a woman in her late teens or twenties in good health and CMV-seronegative.

The chain has TRBV18 and TRBJ2-2, with D possibly matching TRBD2 (5 bases). Germline CDR1 reads KGHSH; CDR2 reads LQKENI. The ends were cut back, 3 bases at V and 7 bases at J, with 9 bases in the middle. There are 13 residues in the CDR3. The CDR3 coding sequence is TGTGCCAGCTCACCGAGGGATGACGGGGAGCTGTTTTTT. Amino acids: CASSPRDDGELFF.

This chain uses TRBV2 with TRBJ2-7; 9 positions match TRBD2. The ends lost 3 bases at V and 12 bases at J; junction bases unmatched: 15. Germline V CDR1 and CDR2: SNHLY, FYNNEI. The length of the CDR3 is 15 residues. For the CDR3, the DNA is TGTGCCAGCAGTGATGCCGGGGTTAGCGGGGGACCGGGGTACTTC. This codes for CASSDAGVSGGPGYF.

The V and J genes are TRBV15 and TRBJ1-4; TRBD1 might be the D (5 bases). The CDR3 runs to 16 residues. CDR1 LNHNV and CDR2 YYDKDF come from the germline V gene (reference sequence). Trimming removed 8 bases from V and 2 bases from J, with 18 bases in between. CDR3 in DNA: TGTGCCACCTCCCGGGACTTAAAAGGCACTAATGAAAAACTGTTTTTT. Its translation: CATSRDLKGTNEKLFF. Complete variable domain (other parts from reference TRBV15 and TRBJ1-4): DAMVIQNPRYQVTQFGKPVTLSCSQTLNHNVMYWYQQKSSQAPKLLFHYYDKDFNNEADTPDNFQSRRPNTSFCFLDIRSPGLGDTAMYLCATSRDLKGTNEKLFFGSGTQLSVL.

The chain joins TRBV1 to TRBJ2-7; the table's D call TRBD2 went unverified against the DNA. TRBV1 has pseudogene status. There are 13 residues in the CDR3. In DNA, the CDR3 is TGCACCAGCAGCCGTGGAGGCTCCTACGAGCAGTACTTC. Its protein product is CTSSRGGSYEQYF.

This sequence joins TRBV5-8 and TRBJ2-1, with D perhaps matching TRBD2 (5 bases). The CDR3 loop spans 13 amino acids. Germline lookup yields CDR1 SGHTS and CDR2 YDEGEE. V lost 4 bases, J lost 4 bases, and 9 bases lay in between. The CDR3 reads CASSAEVYNEQFF. In nucleotides, the CDR3 is TGTGCCAGCAGCGCGGAGGTATACAATGAGCAGTTCTTC.

The chain has TRBV2 and TRBJ2-4; maybe TRBD2 (5 bases). The germline V gene encodes CDR1 SNHLY and CDR2 FYNNEI. V was shortened by 8 bases and J by 10 bases, with 15 bases between the two germline ends. The CDR3 consists of 12 residues. CDR3 in DNA: TGTGCCAGCCGAATAGCGAGTGAAATTCAGTACTTC. It yields the protein CASRIASEIQYF.

In DNA, the CDR3 is TGCGCCAGCTGGACCCCACAGGGGGAAGGCTACACCTTC. Translated, it gives CASWTPQGEGYTF. The chain couples TRBV5-1 to TRBJ1-2, with 8 bases matching TRBD1. There are 13 residues in the CDR3. V shed 7 bases and J 8 bases; nucleotides not matched to a gene: 10. Germline lookup yields CDR1 SGHRS and CDR2 YFSETQ.

The chain links TRBV29-1 to TRBJ2-7, with D perhaps matching TRBD1 (6 bases). With 3 bases removed from V and 2 bases from J, the gap between germline ends came to 17 bases. CDR1 and CDR2 from the germline V gene are SQVTM and ANQGSEA. The CDR3 covers 15 residues. DNA of the CDR3: TGCAGCGTTGAGGGTACGGGGACAAGTCCCTACGAGCAGTACTTC. This sequence encodes CSVEGTGTSPYEQYF.

V is TRBV6-6 and J is TRBJ1-1; TRBD1 matches 7 bases. Germline CDR1 is MNHNY and CDR2 is SVGAGI (reference sequence). This CDR3 region has 14 residues. J gave up 2 bases and V 6 bases, and 6 bases lay outside the gene matches. In DNA, the CDR3 is TGTGCCAGCAGAGGGGACAGTTATAACACTGAAGCTTTCTTT. Encoded protein: CASRGDSYNTEAFF.

This clone was observed a few times. The chain combines TRBV4-1 with TRBJ1-5; 9 nucleotides match TRBD1. The CDR3 runs to 16 residues. Germline assignment: CDR1 MGHRA and CDR2 YSYEKL. V shed 1 base, J shed 7 bases, and the junction held 8 bases outside the gene matches. CDR3 protein: CASSQVGQGLQQPQHF. Here the CDR3 DNA reads TGCGCCAGCAGCCAAGTGGGACAGGGACTACAACAGCCCCAGCATTTT.

This clone was recorded once. The gene calls are TRBV29-1 and TRBJ1-2, with a weak D call TRBD1 (6 bases). CDR1 and CDR2 (germline): SQVTM, ANQGSEA. Trimming cost V 1 base and J 8 bases, with 17 bases left between them. CDR3 length: 14 residues. CDR3 DNA sequence: TGCAGCGTTGAAGGCAGGGGCCTGGGTGTCGGCTACACCTTC. Encoded protein: CSVEGRGLGVGYTF.